These T cell receptor beta chains were read from a single sample in a study of identifying expanded T cells in peripheral blood. Produced via immunoSEQ multiplex PCR; TCRdb's table is partial and in-frame only. This sample carries under 150,000 clones, 86% of them seen once, and the ten largest clones take 8.4%. The sequenced sample was blood. These receptors were obtained from a person aged 18 to 70 in good health. Both conserved end residues are part of each CDR3. For some rows the clone size is stated as once, few or many, or as a class when expanded; others skip it.

j_call | clone_size | v_call | cdr3_aa
TRBJ2-2 | . | TRBV14 | CASSQQLGTGELFF
TRBJ2-1 | . | TRBV7-6 | CASSRRTSGNRNEQFF
TRBJ1-4 | . | TRBV7-2 | CASSLDATNEKLFF
TRBJ2-2 | . | TRBV27 | CASSPGTSGRVGGELFF
TRBJ2-3 | . | TRBV4-1 | CASSQHTDTQYF
TRBJ2-7 | few | TRBV5-1 | CASSLGNTLVEQYF
TRBJ2-7 | . | TRBV7-8 | CASSPPGADEQYF
TRBJ1-2 | . | TRBV7-2 | CASSPATGANYGYTF
TRBJ1-4 | . | TRBV5-4 | CASSSRTTTNEKLFF
TRBJ2-1 | once | TRBV7-9 | CASSFYASGEQFF
TRBJ2-5 | . | TRBV2 | CASSEDKIQETQYF
TRBJ2-1 | . | TRBV28 | CASIGLAGKYNEQFF
TRBJ2-3 | . | TRBV12-5 | CASASFGVADTQYF
TRBJ1-6 | few | TRBV15 | CATSRVFGSPLHF
TRBJ1-5 | . | TRBV2 | CASSARGRQPQHF
TRBJ2-5 | . | TRBV6-1 | CASRDRGPPETQYF